These T cell receptor beta chains were read from a single sample in a study of cytomegalovirus exposure and HLA in healthy donors. Sequencing used immunoSEQ multiplex PCR; TCRdb keeps in-frame clones, though not all of them. The sample includes 85,000 to 110,000 clones. The sample taken for sequencing was PBMCs. Receptors originate from a man in his forties in good health and CMV-seronegative. Each CDR3 is given with its conserved first and last residue. The D gene is left open where the match is weak.

>TRBD1|15|TRBV30|TRBJ2-7
CAWSIWTGGKNEQYF
TGTGCCTGGAGCATATGGACAGGGGGCAAGAACGAGCAGTACTTC
>-|14|TRBV6-5|TRBJ2-5
CASSYSGVLETQYF
TGTGCCAGCAGTTACTCAGGGGTCTTGGAGACCCAGTACTTC
>-|16|TRBV7-8|TRBJ2-3
CASSLAGRGTTDTQYF
TGTGCCAGCAGCTTAGCGGGGAGAGGTACCACAGATACGCAGTATTTT
>-|15|TRBV7-9|TRBJ1-4
CASSQIAVTNEKLFF
TGTGCCAGCAGCCAAATTGCGGTTACTAATGAAAAACTGTTTTTT
>TRBD2|19|TRBV7-2|TRBJ2-1
CASSLAGLAGGLSYNEQFF
TGTGCCAGCAGCTTAGCGGGACTAGCGGGGGGGCTCTCCTACAATGAGCAGTTCTTC
>TRBD1|16|TRBV5-5|TRBJ2-3
CASSTHGQGWADTQYF
TGTGCCAGCAGCACGCATGGACAGGGTTGGGCAGATACGCAGTATTTT
>TRBD2|19|TRBV5-6|TRBJ2-3
CASSYRTSGRRTSTDTQYF
TGTGCCAGCAGCTACCGGACTAGCGGGAGGAGAACTAGCACAGATACGCAGTATTTT
>-|14|TRBV4-1|TRBJ2-1
CASSQVASVGEQFF
TGCGCCAGCAGCCAAGTTGCTAGCGTGGGTGAGCAGTTCTTC
>-|12|TRBV6-5|TRBJ2-7
CASSYRGYEQYF
TGTGCCAGCAGTTACAGGGGCTACGAGCAGTACTTC
>TRBD1|13|TRBV18|TRBJ1-4
CASSGQGDEKLFF
TGTGCCAGCTCGGGACAGGGCGATGAAAAACTGTTTTTT
>TRBD1|14|TRBV5-1|TRBJ2-5
CASRRGQGQETQYF
TGCGCCAGCAGACGCGGACAGGGCCAAGAGACCCAGTACTTC
>-|14|TRBV10-1|TRBJ1-4
CASIIPVANEKLFF
TGCGCCAGCATTATCCCTGTAGCTAATGAAAAACTGTTTTTT
>TRBD1|17|TRBV14|TRBJ1-1
CASSQKPGQLMNTEAFF
TGTGCCAGCAGCCAAAAACCGGGACAGCTCATGAACACTGAAGCTTTCTTT
>-|13|TRBV6-5|TRBJ2-7
CASSFTRSHEQYF
TGTGCCAGCAGTTTCACCCGGAGCCACGAGCAGTACTTC
>TRBD1|14|TRBV5-6|TRBJ1-2
CASSSGQANYGYTF
TGTGCCAGCAGCTCAGGACAGGCTAACTATGGCTACACCTTC
>-|13|TRBV6-5|TRBJ1-1
CASRRTSNTEAFF
TGTGCCAGCAGGCGGACAAGTAACACTGAAGCTTTCTTT